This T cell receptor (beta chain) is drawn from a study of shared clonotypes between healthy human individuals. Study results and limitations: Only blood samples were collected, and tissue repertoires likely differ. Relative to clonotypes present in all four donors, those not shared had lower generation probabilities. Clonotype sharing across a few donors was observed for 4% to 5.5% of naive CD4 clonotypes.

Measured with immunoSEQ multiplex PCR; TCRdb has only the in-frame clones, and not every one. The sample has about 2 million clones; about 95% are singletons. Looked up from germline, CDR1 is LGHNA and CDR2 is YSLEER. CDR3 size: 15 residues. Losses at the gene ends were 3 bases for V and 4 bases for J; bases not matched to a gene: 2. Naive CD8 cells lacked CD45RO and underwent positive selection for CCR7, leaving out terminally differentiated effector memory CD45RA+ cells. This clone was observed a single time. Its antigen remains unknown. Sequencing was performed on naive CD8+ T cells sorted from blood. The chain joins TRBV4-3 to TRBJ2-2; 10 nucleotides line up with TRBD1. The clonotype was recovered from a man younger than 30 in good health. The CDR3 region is CASSQGTGATGELFF. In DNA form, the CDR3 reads TGCGCCAGCAGCCAGGGGACAGGGGCCACCGGGGAGCTGTTTTTT.